Included here is one TCR beta chain sequence, with context. Data came from immunoSEQ multiplex PCR; TCRdb stores just in-frame clones and leaves some out. The sample carries 90,000 to 140,000 clones, more than 75% recorded once. The CDR3 runs 14 residues. With 5 bases removed from V and 6 bases from J, the gap between germline ends came to 11 bases. Germline V gene lookup returns CDR1 SGHTA and CDR2 FQGNSA. This entry belongs to a study of T cell responses to AZD1222 COVID-19 vaccine. The genes are TRBV7-2 and TRBJ1-6, with a possible D match to TRBD1 (6 bases). This TCR was sampled from an adult in good health. Sequencing used peripheral blood, obtained on day 0 of AZD1222 vaccination. The CDR3 DNA reads TGTGCCAGCAGCCCAAGACAGGCTAATTCACCCCTCCACTTT. Encoded protein: CASSPRQANSPLHF.